Below, 28 T cell receptor beta chains from the same sample are listed, as sequenced in a study of blood T cell repertoires in COVID-19. Some clones are missing from TCRdb's copy, which holds only in-frame ones; the method was immunoSEQ multiplex PCR. The table includes 250,000 to 300,000 clones, approximately 91% detected once. The sequenced sample was PBMCs or T cells enriched from blood (not recorded which). The receptors come from a woman aged 40 to 50 with acute COVID-19.

The chain recombines TRBV5-4 with TRBJ2-5, with 7 bases aligning to TRBD1. Trimming took 3 bases from V and 1 from J; bases not matched to a gene: 3. Germline V lookup: CDR1 SGHNT, CDR2 YYREEE (reference sequence). The CDR3 covers 14 residues. The CDR3 loop is CASSSRDSQETQYF. The CDR3 nucleotides are TGTGCCAGCAGCTCCCGGGACAGCCAAGAGACCCAGTACTTC.

The chain carries TRBV9 and TRBJ1-3; a possible D gene is TRBD1 (6 bases). The CDR3 runs 15 residues. The germline V gene has CDR1 SGDLS and CDR2 YYNGEE. V dropped 4 bases and J dropped 0 bases, with 11 bases sitting between them. The CDR3 region is CASSPLGASGNTIYF. The DNA for the CDR3 is TGTGCCAGCAGCCCTTTGGGGGCCTCTGGAAACACCATATATTTT.

The chain links TRBV7-8 to TRBJ1-1, with 8 bases identical to TRBD1. The ends lost 4 bases at V and 4 bases at J; junction bases unmatched: 14. Germline CDR1 reads SGHVS; CDR2 reads FQNEAQ. This CDR3 is 17 amino acids long. The CDR3 sequence: CASSSGGHRGESTEAFF. CDR3 coding DNA: TGTGCCAGCAGCTCCGGGGGACACAGGGGGGAGAGCACTGAAGCTTTCTTT.

The chain links TRBV14 to TRBJ1-6; a weak D match, TRBD1 (5 bases). The CDR3 is made up of 15 amino acids. V dropped 1 base and J dropped 7 bases, with 11 bases sitting between them. Germline loops: CDR1 SGHDN, CDR2 FVKESK. CDR3 sequence (DNA): TGTGCCAGCAGCCAAGGGGCCAGGGTGAATTCACCCCTCCACTTT. As protein: CASSQGARVNSPLHF.

This chain joins TRBV27 and TRBJ2-2; the match to TRBD2 covers 15 bases. The CDR3 loop spans 18 amino acids. The V gene end was trimmed by 4 bases and the J gene end by 4 bases; junction bases not matched to a gene: 7. Germline CDR1 and CDR2: MNHEY and SMNVEV (reference sequence). The CDR3 sequence: CASSSRTSGGAGTGELFF. In DNA form, the CDR3 reads TGTGCCAGCAGTTCAAGGACTAGCGGGGGGGCCGGCACCGGGGAGCTGTTTTTT.

This clone showed up just once. V gene TRBV4-1 combines with J gene TRBJ1-2, with D hard to call. CDR3 length equals 15 residues. CDR1 is MGHRA and CDR2 is YSYEKL in the germline V gene. V lost 3 bases and J 2 bases, leaving 13 bases between the germline ends. The CDR3 region is CASSQTPGGNYGYTF. The CDR3 region has the DNA TGCGCCAGCAGCCAGACCCCGGGCGGGAACTATGGCTACACCTTC.

The rearrangement joins TRBV6-1 to TRBJ1-1; the D gene is possibly TRBD1 (5 bases). CDR3 size: 13 residues. V was cut by 0 bases and J by 5 bases, with 7 bases left in between. The germline V gene encodes CDR1 MNHNS and CDR2 SASEGT. The CDR3 region is CASSEAGGTEAFF. CDR3 nucleotides: TGTGCCAGCAGTGAAGCCGGGGGGACTGAAGCTTTCTTT.

The gene calls are TRBV11-3 and TRBJ2-5; a possible D gene is TRBD2 (7 bases). CDR1 SGHNT and CDR2 YENEEA come from the germline V gene. The CDR3 loop spans 14 amino acids. The V end was cut by 2 bases, the J end by 4 bases, with 11 bases between. In DNA form, the CDR3 reads TGTGCCAGCAGCTTACGGGGGGCGGGAGAGACCCAGTACTTC. Its protein product is CASSLRGAGETQYF.

This chain uses TRBV15 with TRBJ1-2; the D gene is possibly TRBD1 (5 bases). Trimming shortened V by 5 bases and J by 4 bases, and 17 bases separated the two germline ends. The CDR3 loop spans 15 amino acids. Germline V gene data show CDR1 as LNHNV and CDR2 as YYDKDF (reference sequence). The CDR3 DNA reads as TGTGCCACCAGCCGCTCGGCCGGACACCTCTATGGCTACACCTTC. Its translation is CATSRSAGHLYGYTF. Looking up the rest from reference TRBV15 and TRBJ1-2 gives the full variable domain: DAMVIQNPRYQVTQFGKPVTLSCSQTLNHNVMYWYQQKSSQAPKLLFHYYDKDFNNEADTPDNFQSRRPNTSFCFLDIRSPGLGDTAMYLCATSRSAGHLYGYTFGSGTRLTVV.

This clone was recorded only once. V gene TRBV19 combines with J gene TRBJ1-3; 9 bases agree with TRBD1. Germline CDR1 LNHDA, CDR2 SQIVND (reference sequence). Germline trimming cut 4 bases from V and 2 bases from J; bases unmatched to any gene: 0. The CDR3 extends over 14 amino acids. For the CDR3, the DNA is TGTGCCAGTAGTAACAGGGGGCCTGGAAACACCATATATTTT. Translated: CASSNRGPGNTIYF.

This clone appeared a single time. The chain links TRBV7-9 to TRBJ1-1, with TRBD1 as a possible D gene (6 bases). V was cut by 4 bases and J by 3 bases, with 15 bases left in between. The CDR3 consists of 15 residues. CDR1 SEHNR and CDR2 FQNEAQ come from the germline V gene (reference sequence). CDR3 amino acids: CASSSGQGLDTEAFF. The CDR3 nucleotides read TGTGCCAGCAGCTCGGGGCAGGGGCTTGACACTGAAGCTTTCTTT.

This chain connects TRBV25-1 to TRBJ2-7; D is uncertain. The CDR3 contains 11 residues. Trimming left V 9 bases short and J 0 bases short, with 6 bases between. CDR1 and CDR2 from the germline V gene are MGHDK and SYGVNS. As DNA, the CDR3 is TGTGCCAGTGGTAGCTCCTACGAGCAGTACTTC. Its translation: CASGSSYEQYF.

This chain links TRBV19 with TRBJ1-6; 11 bases line up with TRBD1. The CDR3 has 19 residues. The germline CDR1 and CDR2 sequences are LNHDA and SQIVND (reference sequence). The trim removed 5 bases at V and 7 bases at J, leaving 16 bases unmatched. CDR3 sequence: CASSLRTSGQGARNSPLHF. CDR3 bases: TGTGCCAGTAGTCTTCGTACCTCCGGACAGGGGGCAAGGAATTCACCCCTCCACTTT.

This chain uses TRBV7-2 with TRBJ1-4, with D possibly being TRBD1 (5 bases). The V end was cut by 1 base, the J end by 0 bases, with 15 bases between. This CDR3 spans 18 amino acids. Germline CDR1 is SGHTA and CDR2 is FQGNSA. The CDR3 bases are TGTGCCAGCAGCTTAGGGGGCGGCCGAGCTGCAACTAATGAAAAACTGTTTTTT. The encoded protein is CASSLGGGRAATNEKLFF.

The CDR3 sequence is CATSDFFHRVINTEAFF. CDR3 DNA: TGTGCCACCAGTGATTTCTTCCACAGGGTAATTAACACTGAAGCTTTCTTT. The gene calls are TRBV24-1 and TRBJ1-1, with a weak D call TRBD1 (6 bases). This CDR3 is 17 amino acids long. Trimming took off 1 base at V and 2 bases at J, with 16 bases between the two ends. The germline gives CDR1 KGHDR, CDR2 SFDVKD.

The chain is built from TRBV6-5 and TRBJ2-3, with 8 bases fitting TRBD2. The J segment lost 6 bases and the V segment lost 5 bases, leaving 10 bases of the junction unmatched. The CDR3 has 15 residues. Germline V gives CDR1 MNHEY, CDR2 SVGAGI. CDR3 sequence reads: CASSSPAGVGDTQYF. Written as DNA, the CDR3 is TGTGCCAGCAGTAGTCCAGCGGGGGTCGGCGATACGCAGTATTTT.

The chain couples TRBV18 to TRBJ2-2; D is perhaps TRBD2 (6 bases). The ends were cut back, 5 bases at V and 5 bases at J, with 9 bases in the middle. This CDR3 is 13 amino acids long. CDR1 KGHSH and CDR2 LQKENI come from the germline V gene. The CDR3 DNA reads as TGTGCCAGCTCAGGGGGGACGACCGGGGAGCTGTTTTTT. It is translated as CASSGGTTGELFF.

This rearrangement joins TRBV28 to TRBJ1-1; D gene uncertain. The CDR3 extends over 15 amino acids. Germline CDR1 MDHEN, CDR2 SYDVKM. The ends were cut back, 3 bases at V and 4 bases at J, with 15 bases in the middle. The CDR3 protein is CASSFQLLVGTEAFF. The CDR3 nucleotides read TGTGCCAGCAGTTTCCAACTACTTGTGGGCACTGAAGCTTTCTTT.

This sequence joins TRBV30 and TRBJ1-2; TRBD1 agrees at 8 bases. Looked up from germline, CDR1 is GTSNPN and CDR2 is SVGIG (reference sequence). V trimming: 6 bases; J trimming: 8 bases; junction bases outside the gene matches: 8. The CDR3 extends over 12 amino acids. The CDR3 loop reads CACPQTGAGYTF. CDR3 in DNA: TGTGCCTGCCCCCAGACAGGGGCGGGCTACACCTTC.

The chain joins TRBV7-2 to TRBJ2-4; TRBD2 matches 7 bases. Germline V CDR1 and CDR2: SGHTA, FQGNSA. With 5 bases clipped from V and 1 base from J, the junction kept 11 bases outside the gene matches. This CDR3 has 17 amino acids. The CDR3 DNA reads TGTGCCAGCAGCACAAGATGGGCGGGAGATGCCAAAAACATTCAGTACTTC. Its translation: CASSTRWAGDAKNIQYF.

The V call is TRBV2, the J call TRBJ2-4; D is possibly TRBD1 (6 bases). CDR1 and CDR2 from the germline V gene are SNHLY and FYNNEI. Deletions cut 10 bases from V and 0 bases from J, with 13 bases between. This CDR3 has 14 residues. The CDR3 region is CATRTALAKNIQYF. For the CDR3, the DNA is TGTGCCACGAGGACAGCTCTAGCCAAAAACATTCAGTACTTC.

The genes are TRBV15 and TRBJ1-2; TRBD1 aligns across 8 bases. Per the germline V gene, CDR1 is LNHNV and CDR2 is YYDKDF (reference sequence). Unmatched junction bases numbered 10, after V lost 0 bases and J lost 7 bases. The CDR3 totals 16 residues. DNA for the CDR3: TGTGCCACCAGCAGAGACAGGGGGCAGACCTCACTTGGCTACACCTTC. It is translated as CATSRDRGQTSLGYTF.

This chain links TRBV12-5 with TRBJ2-6; 7 bases map to TRBD1. V shed 2 bases and J 3 bases; nucleotides not matched to a gene: 16. The CDR3 has 20 amino acids. Germline loops: CDR1 LGHNT, CDR2 FRNRAP. CDR3 region: CASGLPSDRVWGSGANVLTF. DNA for the CDR3: TGTGCTAGTGGTTTGCCCTCCGACAGGGTTTGGGGTAGTGGGGCCAACGTCCTGACTTTC.

The chain links TRBV10-3 to TRBJ2-3; possibly TRBD2 for D (6 bases). This CDR3 has 16 amino acids. Trimming removed 4 bases from V and 5 bases from J, with 19 bases in between. Germline V gene sequence: CDR1 ENHRY, CDR2 SYGVKD. The CDR3 bases are TGTGCCATCAGTGGCATTCTAGCGAGTCCACGAGATACGCAGTATTTT. Amino acid sequence: CAISGILASPRDTQYF.

The chain has TRBV5-6 and TRBJ1-1; 11 bases map to TRBD1. Germline assignment: CDR1 SGHDT and CDR2 YYEEEE. This CDR3 has 16 amino acids. The J segment lost 2 bases and the V segment lost 4 bases, leaving 7 bases of the junction unmatched. For the CDR3, the DNA is TGTGCCAGCAGCATCAAAGGACAGGGGGCTAACACTGAAGCTTTCTTT. The encoded protein is CASSIKGQGANTEAFF.

V is TRBV24-1 and J is TRBJ1-2; the D gene is possibly TRBD1 (6 bases). The germline V gene encodes CDR1 KGHDR and CDR2 SFDVKD. This CDR3 is built from 15 residues. V lost 3 bases and J 2 bases, leaving 12 bases between the germline ends. In nucleotides, the CDR3 is TGTGCCACCAGTGATCCTATAACAGGGAACTATGGCTACACCTTC. This translates into CATSDPITGNYGYTF.

This chain joins TRBV7-9 and TRBJ1-2, with D uncertain. The CDR3 loop spans 11 amino acids. Germline CDR1 and CDR2: SEHNR and FQNEAQ (reference sequence). V was clipped by 5 bases and J by 7 bases, with 8 bases between them. The CDR3 nucleotides read TGTGCCAGCAGCCCATCACTTGGCTACACCTTC. Translation: CASSPSLGYTF.

V usage is TRBV5-1 and J usage is TRBJ1-1, with D unclear. The germline CDR1 and CDR2 sequences are SGHRS and YFSETQ. The CDR3 extends over 16 amino acids. V lost 0 bases to trimming and J lost 0 bases, with 12 bases between them. CDR3 nucleotides: TGCGCCAGCAGCTTGGTGGTAACAAACATGAACACTGAAGCTTTCTTT. Amino acid sequence: CASSLVVTNMNTEAFF.